A single sample gave rise to the 31 T cell receptor beta chains below, sequenced in a study of shared clonotypes between healthy human individuals. Some clones are missing from TCRdb's copy, which holds only in-frame ones; the method was immunoSEQ multiplex PCR. Here the sample spans more than 450,000 clones, 70% to 80% being singletons. The sample comprised PBMCs. All receptors come from a woman aged 40 to 50 in good health. Some clones in this sample may be carry-over from other donors' samples.

The V and J genes are TRBV5-6 and TRBJ2-5, with D maybe TRBD2 (6 bases). CDR3 length: 18 amino acids. Between the trimmed V and J ends, which lost 1 base and 1 base, there was a span of 20 bases. Germline V gives CDR1 SGHDT, CDR2 YYEEEE. CDR3 bases: TGTGCCAGCAGCTTGCTAGGGCGGCTAGCGAGAATCCAAGAGACCCAGTACTTC. Translating gives CASSLLGRLARIQETQYF.

The CDR3 DNA sequence: TGTGCCGGACAGGGGGGATATGGCTACACCTTC. The encoded protein is CAGQGGYGYTF. J is TRBJ1-2 and V is TRBV2; 10 bases agree with TRBD1. Looked up from germline, CDR1 is SNHLY and CDR2 is FYNNEI. J gave up 5 bases and V 11 bases, and 2 bases lay outside the gene matches. The CDR3 extends over 11 amino acids.

The gene calls are TRBV2 and TRBJ2-1; D may be TRBD2 (6 bases). CDR1 SNHLY and CDR2 FYNNEI come from the germline V gene. Trimming pared 6 bases from V and 9 bases from J, leaving 15 bases between. This CDR3 contains 13 residues. Here the CDR3 DNA reads TGTGCCAGCAGGGGTACTAGGAGGGGTGAGCAGTTCTTC. Its protein is CASRGTRRGEQFF.

The chain joins TRBV9 to TRBJ2-3, with TRBD2 identical over 9 bases. The CDR3 spans 17 residues. V lost 0 bases, J lost 6 bases, and 11 bases stayed unmatched. CDR1 SGDLS and CDR2 YYNGEE come from the germline V gene. This CDR3 is CASSVGPWREGLDTQYF. CDR3 DNA sequence: TGTGCCAGCAGCGTAGGCCCCTGGCGGGAGGGGTTGGATACGCAGTATTTT. Using reference TRBV9 and TRBJ2-3 for the parts outside the CDR3, the full variable domain is DSGVTQTPKHLITATGQRVTLRCSPRSGDLSVYWYQQSLDQGLQFLIQYYNGEERAKGNILERFSAQQFPDLHSELNLSSLELGDSALYFCASSVGPWREGLDTQYFGPGTRLTVL.

V is TRBV19 and J is TRBJ2-1; the D call may be TRBD1 or TRBD2 (6 bases each). The CDR3 has 14 amino acids. The V gene's germline CDR1 is LNHDA and CDR2 SQIVND (reference sequence). Trimming took 8 bases from V and 0 from J, leaving 11 bases between them. CDR3 nucleotide sequence: TGTGCCAGTCGGGGGCCGAGCTCCTACAATGAGCAGTTCTTC. As protein: CASRGPSSYNEQFF.

Here the CDR3 DNA reads TGCGCCAGCATTATAGGGACAGATCACACTGAAGCTTTCTTT. Its protein is CASIIGTDHTEAFF. The chain has TRBV10-2 and TRBJ1-1, with 7 bases lining up with TRBD1. Trimming removed 7 bases from V and 3 bases from J; junction bases left unmatched: 8. The CDR3 contains 14 residues. In germline, CDR1 is WSHSY, CDR2 SAAADI.

The chain links TRBV27 to TRBJ2-6; D is uncertain. This CDR3 has 14 amino acids. Germline V CDR1 and CDR2: MNHEY, SMNVEV (reference sequence). Between the trimmed V and J ends, which lost 2 bases and 0 bases, there was a span of 2 bases. The chain's CDR3 is CASSLHSGANVLTF. The CDR3 DNA is TGTGCCAGCAGTTTACACTCTGGGGCCAACGTCCTGACTTTC. Based on the CDR3 plus reference TRBV27 and TRBJ2-6, the full variable domain is EAQVTQNPRYLITVTGKKLTVTCSQNMNHEYMSWYRQDPGLGLRQIYYSMNVEVTDKGDVPEGYKVSRKEKRNFPLILESPSPNQTSLYFCASSLHSGANVLTFGAGSRLTVL.

The chain has TRBV28 and TRBJ2-1; 8 nucleotides match TRBD1. V trimming: 8 bases; J trimming: 12 bases; junction bases outside the gene matches: 3. CDR3 size: 10 residues. Germline CDR1 and CDR2: MDHEN and SYDVKM. DNA of the CDR3: TGTGCCAGCGGCGACAGGGGGCAGTTCTTC. Translating it yields CASGDRGQFF.

This clone was counted at least ten times. The chain has TRBV14 and TRBJ2-3; 8 nucleotides agree with TRBD2. Trimming removed 0 bases from V and 5 bases from J; junction bases left unmatched: 10. CDR1 SGHDN and CDR2 FVKESK come from the germline V gene. The CDR3 has 17 residues. The CDR3 region is CASSQEYGRASIDTQYF. The CDR3 nucleotides read TGTGCCAGCAGCCAAGAGTACGGGAGGGCCTCCATAGATACGCAGTATTTT.

This rearrangement joins TRBV5-1 to TRBJ2-3; D uncertain. Germline CDR1 reads SGHRS; CDR2 reads YFSETQ. This CDR3 has 15 amino acids. With 4 bases removed from V and 0 bases from J, the gap between germline ends came to 12 bases. This CDR3 is CASSQRTYSTDTQYF. The DNA of the CDR3 is TGCGCCAGCAGCCAAAGGACCTACAGCACAGATACGCAGTATTTT.

The chain carries TRBV5-1 and TRBJ2-7, with D perhaps being TRBD1 or TRBD2 (5 bases each). Trimming removed 4 bases from V and 6 bases from J, with 20 bases in between. The CDR3 consists of 15 residues. Germline CDR1 and CDR2: SGHRS and YFSETQ. CDR3 residues: CASSPEPGPQFEQYF. The DNA of the CDR3 is TGCGCCAGCAGCCCGGAACCGGGACCCCAGTTCGAGCAGTACTTC. The whole variable domain, filled in from reference TRBV5-1 and TRBJ2-7, reads KAGVTQTPRYLIKTRGQQVTLSCSPISGHRSVSWYQQTPGQGLQFLFEYFSETQRNKGNFPGRFSGRQFSNSRSEMNVSTLELGDSALYLCASSPEPGPQFEQYFGPGTRLTVT.

V usage is TRBV7-8 and J usage is TRBJ1-2; D is uncertain. The CDR3 consists of 14 residues. The V end lost 2 bases, the J end lost 2 bases, and 9 bases lay between the germline ends. Germline V gives CDR1 SGHVS, CDR2 FQNEAQ. The DNA for the CDR3 is TGTGCCAGCAGCTTACTTCCACAGAACTATGGCTACACCTTC. It codes for CASSLLPQNYGYTF.

V gene TRBV2 combines with J gene TRBJ1-6; D is possibly TRBD1 (6 bases). V was cut by 1 base and J by 7 bases, with 11 bases left in between. The CDR3 loop spans 15 amino acids. CDR1 and CDR2 (germline): SNHLY, FYNNEI. Here the CDR3 DNA reads TGTGCCAGCAGTGAAGTAACCAGGGGAAATTCACCCCTCCACTTT. Protein product: CASSEVTRGNSPLHF.

This clone was counted only a few times. This chain connects TRBV18 to TRBJ2-2, with a possible D match to TRBD2 (5 bases). Germline CDR1 is KGHSH and CDR2 is LQKENI. The CDR3 covers 13 residues. V was shortened by 4 bases and J by 6 bases, with 9 bases between the two germline ends. The CDR3: CASSLSSSGELFF. The CDR3 DNA is TGTGCCAGCTCACTTTCTAGCTCCGGGGAGCTGTTTTTT.

V usage is TRBV5-4 and J usage is TRBJ1-2; 9 nucleotides line up with TRBD1. Germline CDR1 reads SGHNT; CDR2 reads YYREEE (reference sequence). This CDR3 has 15 residues. The V and J ends lost 5 bases and 7 bases, in that order; junction bases with no gene match: 12. Here the CDR3 reads CASSQEGQGIGGYTF. The CDR3 nucleotides are TGTGCCAGCAGTCAGGAGGGACAGGGTATAGGTGGCTACACCTTC.

The V gene is TRBV29-1, the J gene TRBJ1-1; D not certain. This CDR3 spans 11 amino acids. Germline V gene data show CDR1 as SQVTM and CDR2 as ANQGSEA. Deletions cut 7 bases from V and 6 bases from J, with 12 bases between. The CDR3 loop reads CSGARGAEAFF. CDR3 bases: TGCAGCGGGGCCCGGGGAGCTGAAGCTTTCTTT.

The V gene is TRBV6-5, the J gene TRBJ1-2; maybe TRBD1 (6 bases). The CDR3 length is 14 residues. The V gene lost 2 bases and the J gene lost 4 bases, with 11 bases spanning the gap. Per germline, CDR1 MNHEY and CDR2 SVGAGI. CDR3 amino acids: CASSYGSRGYGYTF. DNA of the CDR3: TGTGCCAGCAGTTACGGCAGCAGGGGCTATGGCTACACCTTC.

The chain recombines TRBV28 with TRBJ1-2; TRBD1 matches at 8 bases. The V gene's germline CDR1 is MDHEN and CDR2 SYDVKM. V lost 5 bases, J lost 4 bases, and 6 bases stayed unmatched. This CDR3 region has 14 residues. The CDR3 protein is CASSQGTGPYGYTF. DNA for the CDR3: TGTGCCAGCAGTCAAGGGACAGGTCCCTATGGCTACACCTTC.

This clone was found a few times. The gene calls are TRBV5-6 and TRBJ2-1; tentatively, D is TRBD1 or TRBD2 (6 bases each). The CDR3 sequence is 16 residues long. Germline assignment: CDR1 SGHDT and CDR2 YYEEEE. The V end lost 0 bases, the J end lost 8 bases, and 18 bases lay between the germline ends. The CDR3 sequence is CASSLEIGGLLDEQFF. The CDR3 DNA sequence: TGTGCCAGCAGCTTGGAGATTGGGGGGCTCTTGGATGAGCAGTTCTTC.

The chain has TRBV4-1 and TRBJ2-7, with D tentatively TRBD1 (7 bases). V lost 1 base and J 6 bases, leaving 19 bases between the germline ends. This CDR3 has 16 residues. The germline CDR1 and CDR2 sequences are MGHRA and YSYEKL. In DNA form, the CDR3 reads TGCGCCAGCAGCCAAGCGGAGGGGGCTAGTCAAGGCGAGCAGTACTTC. This encodes CASSQAEGASQGEQYF.

The rearrangement links TRBV28 to TRBJ1-2, with D possibly matching TRBD1 (6 bases). The germline V gene encodes CDR1 MDHEN and CDR2 SYDVKM. The CDR3 totals 14 residues. V was shortened by 6 bases and J by 2 bases, with 13 bases between the two germline ends. CDR3 nucleotide sequence: TGTGCCAGCAGCGAGACAGGCATCAACTATGGCTACACCTTC. This codes for CASSETGINYGYTF.

This chain connects TRBV28 to TRBJ1-5; no clear D gene. Germline lookup yields CDR1 MDHEN and CDR2 SYDVKM. The V and J ends lost 2 bases and 0 bases respectively, with 11 bases between them. CDR3 size: 16 residues. CDR3 DNA sequence: TGTGCCAGCAGTTTAATCTCGACTAATAGCAATCAGCCCCAGCATTTT. This codes for CASSLISTNSNQPQHF.

The rearrangement joins TRBV19 to TRBJ2-1, with D tentatively TRBD1 (6 bases). Looked up from germline, CDR1 is LNHDA and CDR2 is SQIVND (reference sequence). With 3 bases removed from V and 12 bases from J, the gap between germline ends came to 12 bases. This CDR3 spans 12 amino acids. The CDR3 loop is CASSMGAGLQFF. CDR3 nucleotide sequence: TGTGCCAGTAGTATGGGGGCAGGGCTGCAGTTCTTC.

This chain joins TRBV5-1 and TRBJ2-1, with 13 positions matching TRBD2. Germline V gene lookup returns CDR1 SGHRS and CDR2 YFSETQ. Trimming took 7 bases from V and 6 from J; bases not matched to a gene: 16. CDR3 size: 18 residues. In DNA, the CDR3 is TGCGCCAGCCGGCTTCCTACTAGCGGGAGGGCCGTGGGCAATGAGCAGTTCTTC. It encodes CASRLPTSGRAVGNEQFF. Drawing the rest from reference TRBV5-1 and TRBJ2-1, the complete variable domain is KAGVTQTPRYLIKTRGQQVTLSCSPISGHRSVSWYQQTPGQGLQFLFEYFSETQRNKGNFPGRFSGRQFSNSRSEMNVSTLELGDSALYLCASRLPTSGRAVGNEQFFGPGTRLTVL.

The chain combines TRBV5-1 with TRBJ1-3; TRBD2 matches at 15 bases. The DNA matches TRBJ2-2 better at its end, which makes the J call doubtful. Germline CDR1 is SGHRS and CDR2 is YFSETQ. This CDR3 is 17 amino acids long. The CDR3 loop is CASSPGTSGRSTGELFF. The CDR3 DNA sequence: TGCGCCAGCAGTCCCGGGACTAGCGGGAGGTCTACCGGGGAGCTGTTTTTT.

The gene calls are TRBV9 and TRBJ2-1; TRBD2 might be the D (5 bases). From germline, CDR1 is SGDLS and CDR2 YYNGEE. The CDR3 is made up of 15 amino acids. The V end lost 0 bases, the J end lost 6 bases, and 13 bases lay between the germline ends. The CDR3 is CASSVGGSGINEQFF. The CDR3 DNA is TGTGCCAGCAGCGTAGGAGGGTCTGGGATCAATGAGCAGTTCTTC. Complete variable domain (other parts from reference TRBV9 and TRBJ2-1): DSGVTQTPKHLITATGQRVTLRCSPRSGDLSVYWYQQSLDQGLQFLIQYYNGEERAKGNILERFSAQQFPDLHSELNLSSLELGDSALYFCASSVGGSGINEQFFGPGTRLTVL.

The chain links TRBV27 to TRBJ2-3; D gene ambiguous. V dropped 2 bases and J dropped 5 bases, with 5 bases sitting between them. CDR1 is MNHEY and CDR2 is SMNVEV in the germline V gene (reference sequence). This CDR3 is 12 amino acids long. The CDR3 protein is CASSLIGDTQYF. The CDR3 DNA reads as TGTGCCAGCAGTTTAATCGGAGATACGCAGTATTTT.

V gene TRBV7-9 combines with J gene TRBJ1-1, with a tentative D call TRBD1 (6 bases). Germline CDR1 and CDR2: SEHNR and FQNEAQ (reference sequence). Trimming left V 6 bases short and J 10 bases short, with 12 bases between. The CDR3 length is 11 residues. As DNA, the CDR3 is TGTGCCAGCAGTGCGGGGGCAGGAGCTTTCTTT. It specifies CASSAGAGAFF.

This rearrangement joins TRBV5-6 to TRBJ1-5; D possibly corresponds to TRBD1 (6 bases). Germline V gene lookup returns CDR1 SGHDT and CDR2 YYEEEE. The CDR3 totals 14 residues. Trimming shortened V by 1 base and J by 6 bases, and 11 bases separated the two germline ends. The CDR3 here is CASSLLGASQPQHF. The CDR3 DNA is TGTGCCAGCAGCTTGCTGGGGGCGAGTCAGCCCCAGCATTTT.

The chain is built from TRBV30 and TRBJ1-2; D ambiguous. Germline V gene data show CDR1 as GTSNPN and CDR2 as SVGIG (reference sequence). This CDR3 has 12 residues. Deletions cut 2 bases from V and 4 bases from J, with 8 bases between. CDR3 sequence reads: CAWSIQSYGYTF. CDR3 nucleotide sequence: TGTGCCTGGAGTATACAGAGCTATGGCTACACCTTC.

The J gene is TRBJ1-5, the V gene TRBV19; maybe TRBD1 (5 bases). V lost 5 bases to trimming and J lost 3 bases, with 17 bases between them. This CDR3 spans 16 amino acids. The germline V gene encodes CDR1 LNHDA and CDR2 SQIVND (reference sequence). Written as DNA, the CDR3 is TGTGCCAGTAGTGGTAGGGACCGAGAATTCAATCAGCCCCAGCATTTT. It specifies CASSGRDREFNQPQHF.